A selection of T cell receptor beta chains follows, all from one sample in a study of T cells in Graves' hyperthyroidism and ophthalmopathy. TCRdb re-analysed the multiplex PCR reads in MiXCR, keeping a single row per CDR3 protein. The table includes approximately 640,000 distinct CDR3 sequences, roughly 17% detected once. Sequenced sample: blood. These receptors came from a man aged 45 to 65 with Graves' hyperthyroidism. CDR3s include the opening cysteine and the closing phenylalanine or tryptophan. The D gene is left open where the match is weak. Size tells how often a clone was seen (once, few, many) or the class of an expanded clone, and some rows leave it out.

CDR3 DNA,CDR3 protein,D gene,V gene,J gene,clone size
TGCAGTGCTAGGGGGGTGGCGGGGCGGATGAGCACTGAAGCTTTCTTT,CSARGVAGRMSTEAFF,NA,TRBV20-1,TRBJ1-1,few
TGCAGTGCTAATTTTAGAGGGAACACTGAAGCTTTCTTT,CSANFRGNTEAFF,NA,TRBV20-1,TRBJ1-1,few
TGCAGTGCTGCCCCCTACGGGCGTGAGCAGTTCTTC,CSAAPYGREQFF,NA,TRBV20-1,TRBJ2-1,NA
TGTGCCAGCAGTTTAAGACAGGCCTACGAGCAGTACTTC,CASSLRQAYEQYF,NA,TRBV12-3/TRBV12-4,TRBJ2-7,few
TGTGCCAGCAGTTTCCGGGGGCGAAACACCATATATTTT,CASSFRGRNTIYF,NA,TRBV28,TRBJ1-3,NA
TGCGCCAGCAGCTTGGCCGAAGGGAAAGCTTTCTTT,CASSLAEGKAFF,NA,TRBV5-1,TRBJ1-1,NA
TGTGCCAGCAGCCAGGGACGAATTAACATTCAGTACTTC,CASSQGRINIQYF,NA,TRBV3-1,TRBJ2-4,many
TGTGCCAGCGGGAACCGGGACACCTCCTACGAGCAGTACTTC,CASGNRDTSYEQYF,NA,TRBV28,TRBJ2-7,many
TGTGCCAGTAGTATTTCCCGGGCAGGGGGCATAGGCAATCAGCCCCAGCATTTT,CASSISRAGGIGNQPQHF,TRBD1,TRBV19,TRBJ1-5,few
TGTGCCAGCAGCCAAGGCGCAGGGGCAGGGCAGCCCCAGCATTTT,CASSQGAGAGQPQHF,NA,TRBV4-2,TRBJ1-5,NA
TGTGCCAGCAGATTCGGGACAGGAGACACAGATACGCAGTATTTT,CASRFGTGDTDTQYF,TRBD1,TRBV6-1,TRBJ2-3,many
TGTGCCAGTACCGGGACTAGCGGGAGCTCGGCCGGTGGTGAGCAGTTCTTC,CASTGTSGSSAGGEQFF,TRBD2,TRBV19,TRBJ2-1,NA
TGCAGTGCGGCGACAGGGGGAGTTGAGGGAACCCCAGAGACCCAGTACTTC,CSAATGGVEGTPETQYF,TRBD1,TRBV20-1,TRBJ2-5,NA